Listed here are 17 T cell receptor beta chains from one sample, sequenced in a study of control samples from healthy donors and cancer patients. Sequencing used immunoSEQ multiplex PCR; TCRdb keeps in-frame clones, though not all of them. Of roughly 80,000 clones in the sample, 70% to 90% are singletons; the top ten hold roughly 5%. What was sequenced was blood. The receptors were gathered from a woman aged 50 to 65 in good health.

CDR3 in DNA: TGTGCCAGCAGTTCTTCCGGGACAGGCAACACCGGGGAGCTGTTTTTT. It yields the protein CASSSSGTGNTGELFF. The chain is built from TRBV6-5 and TRBJ2-2; 8 bases match TRBD1. Trimming removed 4 bases from V and 2 bases from J; junction bases left unmatched: 6. The CDR3 has 16 residues. Germline V CDR1 and CDR2: MNHEY, SVGAGI.

The gene calls are TRBV12-3 or TRBV12-4 and TRBJ1-2; no reliable D call. The V and J ends lost 8 bases and 0 bases respectively, with 7 bases between them. This CDR3 is 12 amino acids long. CDR3 nucleotides: TGTGCCAGCGGGTCCCCTAACTATGGCTACACCTTC. Its translation: CASGSPNYGYTF.

The V and J genes are TRBV19 and TRBJ1-1, with no clear D. The CDR3 runs 13 residues. In germline, CDR1 is LNHDA, CDR2 SQIVND (reference sequence). V was trimmed by 5 bases and J by 4 bases, leaving 11 bases between them. CDR3 sequence: CASSGVPGTEAFF. CDR3 nucleotides: TGTGCCAGTAGTGGGGTACCAGGCACTGAAGCTTTCTTT. The variable domain in full, completed from reference TRBV19 and TRBJ1-1, reads DGGITQSPKYLFRKEGQNVTLSCEQNLNHDAMYWYRQDPGQGLRLIYYSQIVNDFQKGDIAEGYSVSREKKESFPLTVTSAQKNPTAFYLCASSGVPGTEAFFGQGTRLTVV.

The chain recombines TRBV5-6 with TRBJ2-7; perhaps TRBD1 as D (6 bases). Germline V gene data show CDR1 as SGHDT and CDR2 as YYEEEE. The V gene lost 1 base and the J gene lost 3 bases, with 11 bases spanning the gap. There are 14 residues in the CDR3. CDR3 sequence reads: CASSLNTGSYEQYF. The CDR3 nucleotides read TGTGCCAGCAGCTTGAATACAGGGAGCTACGAGCAGTACTTC.

CDR3 amino acids: CASSAGTIGYGYTF. The CDR3 DNA follows: TGTGCCAGCTCCGCCGGGACGATAGGCTATGGCTACACCTTC. The V call is TRBV18, the J call TRBJ1-2, with D possibly matching TRBD1 (5 bases). Looked up from germline, CDR1 is KGHSH and CDR2 is LQKENI. V shed 6 bases and J shed 4 bases, with 15 bases lying between them. The CDR3 consists of 14 residues.

The CDR3 region has the DNA TGTGCCAGCAGTTTAGACGGAAACTATGGCTACACCTTC. It encodes CASSLDGNYGYTF. The genes are TRBV12-3 or TRBV12-4 and TRBJ1-2, with D hard to call. Trimming stripped 1 base from V and 2 bases from J, with 5 bases between. This CDR3 has 13 residues.

The J gene is TRBJ1-6, the V gene TRBV3-1 (or the pseudogene TRBV3-2); D remains unclear. The CDR3 is made up of 12 amino acids. V lost 1 base and J 10 bases, leaving 5 bases between the germline ends. Germline CDR1 and CDR2: LGHDT and YNNKEL (reference sequence). In DNA form, the CDR3 reads TGTGCCAGCAGCCAAGGGGAATCACCCCTCCACTTT. As protein: CASSQGESPLHF.

The J gene is TRBJ2-3, the V gene TRBV5-6; the D is unclear. V was cut by 5 bases and J by 10 bases, with 14 bases left in between. This CDR3 has 12 amino acids. Germline values: CDR1 SGHDT, CDR2 YYEEEE. The CDR3 sequence is CASSSGRTAQYF. The DNA of the CDR3 is TGTGCCAGCAGTTCCGGCCGCACAGCGCAGTATTTT.

This clone showed up just once. This sequence joins TRBV2 and TRBJ2-7; 12 bases line up with TRBD2. Germline V gene lookup returns CDR1 SNHLY and CDR2 FYNNEI. The length of the CDR3 is 14 residues. Trimming removed 7 bases from V and 4 bases from J; junction bases left unmatched: 5. As DNA, the CDR3 is TGTGCCAGCAAAACTAGCGGGGGGACGTACGAGCAGTACTTC. This sequence encodes CASKTSGGTYEQYF.

The rearrangement joins TRBV19 to TRBJ1-1; D is uncertain. The V gene's germline CDR1 is LNHDA and CDR2 SQIVND (reference sequence). V lost 7 bases and J lost 1, with 13 bases in between. The CDR3 is 14 residues long. CDR3 loop: CASNAPGENTEAFF. The CDR3 DNA reads as TGTGCCAGTAACGCACCCGGGGAGAACACTGAAGCTTTCTTT.

The chain links TRBV7-9 to TRBJ2-2; D gene unclear. The CDR3 has 16 amino acids. Between the trimmed V and J ends, which lost 5 bases and 3 bases, there was a span of 16 bases. Looked up from germline, CDR1 is SEHNR and CDR2 is FQNEAQ (reference sequence). CDR3: CASSPVSSRYTGELFF. The CDR3 coding sequence is TGTGCCAGCAGCCCCGTGTCGTCTAGATACACCGGGGAGCTGTTTTTT.

The chain is built from TRBV10-3 and TRBJ1-1; possible D gene TRBD1, 6 bases. Germline V gene lookup returns CDR1 ENHRY and CDR2 SYGVKD. V was pared by 9 bases and J by 0 bases, with 14 bases between. CDR3 length equals 14 residues. The DNA of the CDR3 is TGTGCCATTCGGGGGCAGGGCATGAACACTGAAGCTTTCTTT. Protein: CAIRGQGMNTEAFF.

This chain joins TRBV30 and TRBJ2-2; D call uncertain. Between the trimmed V and J ends, which lost 2 bases and 5 bases, there was a span of 9 bases. CDR3 length: 13 residues. Germline CDR1 is GTSNPN and CDR2 is SVGIG (reference sequence). CDR3 sequence: CAWSTYSTGELFF. As DNA, the CDR3 is TGTGCCTGGAGTACTTATTCTACCGGGGAGCTGTTTTTT. Full variable domain (outside the CDR3, taken from reference TRBV30 and TRBJ2-2): SQTIHQWPATLVQPVGSPLSLECTVEGTSNPNLYWYRQAAGRGLQLLFYSVGIGQISSEVPQNLSASRPQDRQFILSSKKLLLSDSGFYLCAWSTYSTGELFFGEGSRLTVL.

The chain uses TRBV12-3 or TRBV12-4 and TRBJ1-5; no firm D call. With 2 bases removed from V and 0 bases from J, the gap between germline ends came to 2 bases. The CDR3 consists of 13 residues. CDR3 residues: CASSLSSNQPQHF. The DNA for the CDR3 is TGTGCCAGCAGTTTAAGTAGCAATCAGCCCCAGCATTTT.

The rearrangement uses TRBV6-1 and TRBJ2-1; D gene ambiguous. With 1 base removed from V and 12 bases from J, the gap between germline ends came to 4 bases. This CDR3 has 10 amino acids. Germline CDR1 is MNHNS and CDR2 is SASEGT. Here the CDR3 reads CASSEERQFF. CDR3 bases: TGTGCCAGCAGTGAAGAAAGGCAGTTCTTC.

The chain carries TRBV5-6 and TRBJ1-2, with a weak D call TRBD1 (5 bases). Trimming cost V 0 bases and J 2 bases, with 8 bases left between them. CDR1 and CDR2 from the germline V gene are SGHDT and YYEEEE. This CDR3 comprises 14 residues. The chain's CDR3 is CASSLGQKNYGYTF. DNA of the CDR3: TGTGCCAGCAGCTTGGGACAGAAAAACTATGGCTACACCTTC.

To note about this clone: The same CDR3 also results from other DNA sequences found in this sample. V usage is TRBV6-6 and J usage is TRBJ1-1; 7 bases are shared with TRBD1. From germline, CDR1 is MNHNY and CDR2 SVGAGI (reference sequence). Germline trimming cut 10 bases from V and 3 bases from J; bases unmatched to any gene: 5. The CDR3 has 12 amino acids. CDR3 nucleotide sequence: TGTGCCACGGGACAGCTGCACACTGAAGCTTTCTTT. Translated, it gives CATGQLHTEAFF.